Below are 21 T cell receptor beta chains sequenced from a single sample in a study of blood T cell repertoires in COVID-19. Profiled with immunoSEQ multiplex PCR; TCRdb holds only in-frame clones, not every one. The data hold 60,000 to 85,000 clones, with 75% to 85% observed a single time. The sample taken for sequencing was peripheral blood. The receptors stem from an elderly man with acute or convalescent COVID-19.

This sequence joins TRBV19 and TRBJ1-4; 10 nucleotides agree with TRBD1. This CDR3 has 16 residues. Germline CDR1 and CDR2: LNHDA and SQIVND (reference sequence). V was pared by 7 bases and J by 0 bases, with 5 bases of the junction left unmatched. CDR3 region: CASKDRGTATNEKLFF. The CDR3 coding sequence is TGTGCCAGTAAGGACAGGGGGACCGCAACTAATGAAAAACTGTTTTTT.

This clone was recorded a few times. This chain connects TRBV5-4 to TRBJ2-3, with 12 bases that match TRBD2. CDR1 and CDR2 from the germline V gene are SGHNT and YYREEE (reference sequence). This CDR3 region has 16 residues. J lost 4 bases, V lost 2 bases, and 5 bases had no gene match. CDR3 protein: CASSLKASGGADTQYF. Written as DNA, the CDR3 is TGTGCCAGCAGCTTAAAGGCTAGCGGGGGGGCAGATACGCAGTATTTT.

V usage is TRBV7-9 and J usage is TRBJ2-7; D perhaps matches TRBD2 (6 bases). The CDR3 extends over 16 amino acids. CDR1 is SEHNR and CDR2 is FQNEAQ in the germline V gene (reference sequence). Trimming took 0 bases from V and 1 from J, leaving 13 bases between them. The CDR3 DNA is TGTGCCAGCAGCTTAGCGGCGGGGCCTAAATCCTACGAGCAGTACTTC. It translates to CASSLAAGPKSYEQYF.

The rearrangement links TRBV6-6 to TRBJ1-4; D is unresolved. Germline assignment: CDR1 MNHNY and CDR2 SVGAGI (reference sequence). Trimming removed 7 bases at V and 0 bases at J, with 9 bases between. The CDR3 spans 14 residues. CDR3 loop: CASNPSATNEKLFF. The CDR3 coding sequence is TGTGCCAGCAACCCGTCAGCAACTAATGAAAAACTGTTTTTT.

The chain recombines TRBV28 with TRBJ2-1; TRBD2 matches 10 bases. Looked up from germline, CDR1 is MDHEN and CDR2 is SYDVKM. V gave up 3 bases and J gave up 7 bases; unmatched junction bases: 15. This CDR3 is 18 amino acids long. DNA of the CDR3: TGTGCCAGCAGTTTCGCCGGCGGGGCTAGCGGGAGAGGAAATGAGCAGTTCTTC. Translated: CASSFAGGASGRGNEQFF.

The genes are TRBV7-2 and TRBJ1-2; the D gene is possibly TRBD1 (5 bases). V lost 4 bases and J 4 bases, leaving 13 bases between the germline ends. The germline V gene has CDR1 SGHTA and CDR2 FQGNSA. The CDR3 length is 14 residues. CDR3 in amino acids: CASSSTQGPYGYTF. The DNA for the CDR3 is TGTGCCAGCAGCTCTACTCAGGGTCCCTATGGCTACACCTTC. The full variable domain, its missing parts supplied by reference TRBV7-2 and TRBJ1-2, is GAGVSQSPSNKVTEKGKDVELRCDPISGHTALYWYRQSLGQGLEFLIYFQGNSAPDKSGLPSDRFSAERTGGSVSTLTIQRTQQEDSAVYLCASSSTQGPYGYTFGSGTRLTVV.

In its sample, this clone was seen a few times. The chain combines TRBV5-1 with TRBJ1-1, with D perhaps TRBD1 (5 bases). Germline V gene sequence: CDR1 SGHRS, CDR2 YFSETQ. The CDR3 loop spans 13 amino acids. V gave up 5 bases and J gave up 5 bases, with 13 bases separating them. The CDR3 sequence: CASRIGEGTEAFF. Here the CDR3 DNA reads TGCGCCAGCAGGATTGGGGAGGGGACTGAAGCTTTCTTT.

The chain recombines TRBV6-5 with TRBJ2-5; TRBD1 matches 8 bases. The V gene end was trimmed by 4 bases and the J gene end by 6 bases; junction bases not matched to a gene: 7. The germline V gene has CDR1 MNHEY and CDR2 SVGAGI. This CDR3 region has 14 residues. The CDR3 is CASSSQTGVKTQYF. In nucleotides, the CDR3 is TGTGCCAGCAGTTCTCAGACAGGGGTGAAGACCCAGTACTTC.

The rearrangement uses TRBV23-1 and TRBJ1-1, with TRBD1 matching 11 bases. TRBV23-1 is assigned to the ORF class and has an uncertain function. V dropped 8 bases and J dropped 1; count of bases not matched to a gene: 12. The length of the CDR3 is 17 residues. As DNA, the CDR3 is TGCGCCAGCGGAGTACGCGGACAGGGGGCTACGAACACTGAAGCTTTCTTT. Amino acid sequence: CASGVRGQGATNTEAFF.

This chain uses TRBV10-3 with TRBJ2-3; tentative D call: TRBD2 (5 bases). Germline CDR1 and CDR2: ENHRY and SYGVKD. V was clipped by 3 bases and J by 2 bases, with 6 bases between them. The CDR3 sequence is 13 residues long. CDR3 nucleotide sequence: TGTGCCATCAGTGACGGGGTCACAGATACGCAGTATTTT. Its protein product is CAISDGVTDTQYF.

The chain carries TRBV6-5 and TRBJ1-2; D unclear. In germline, CDR1 is MNHEY, CDR2 SVGAGI. The CDR3 sequence is 16 residues long. Trimming left V 4 bases short and J 4 bases short, with 19 bases between. CDR3 region: CASSSSTQEGLYGYTF. In DNA, the CDR3 is TGTGCCAGCAGTTCCTCCACTCAGGAAGGCCTCTATGGCTACACCTTC.

The CDR3 DNA follows: TGTGCCAGCAGCCCTAAGGGGAATCGGGTGGTATTGGATGGCTACACCTTC. It specifies CASSPKGNRVVLDGYTF. V gene TRBV28 combines with J gene TRBJ1-2, with D possibly being TRBD1 (5 bases). V lost 6 bases to trimming and J lost 6 bases, with 26 bases between them. The length of the CDR3 is 17 residues. Per the germline V gene, CDR1 is MDHEN and CDR2 is SYDVKM.

This clone was observed once. CDR3 region: CATSDTTTDTQYF. CDR3 DNA: TGTGCCACCAGTGATACAACCACAGATACGCAGTATTTT. The genes are TRBV24-1 and TRBJ2-3; no reliable D call. CDR3 size: 13 residues. V lost 3 bases, J lost 2 bases, and 5 bases lay in between. The germline gives CDR1 KGHDR, CDR2 SFDVKD.

This clone was found a few times. The rearrangement joins TRBV6-1 to TRBJ2-1; 15 nucleotides agree with TRBD2. Per the germline V gene, CDR1 is MNHNS and CDR2 is SASEGT. V shed 4 bases, J shed 0 bases, and the junction held 1 base outside the gene matches. The CDR3 is 17 residues long. The CDR3 reads CASSGTSGRASYNEQFF. The CDR3 DNA reads as TGTGCCAGCAGTGGGACTAGCGGGAGGGCCTCCTACAATGAGCAGTTCTTC.

J is TRBJ1-5 and V is TRBV2; 7 nucleotides align to TRBD1. Germline values: CDR1 SNHLY, CDR2 FYNNEI. V shed 0 bases and J 7 bases; nucleotides not matched to a gene: 9. This CDR3 has 16 amino acids. CDR3 residues: CASSEAGGGTGQPQHF. The CDR3 DNA sequence: TGTGCCAGCAGTGAAGCAGGGGGCGGTACTGGGCAGCCCCAGCATTTT.

The rearrangement joins TRBV7-2 to TRBJ1-4; TRBD1 aligns across 11 bases. CDR1 and CDR2 from the germline V gene are SGHTA and FQGNSA. The V gene end was trimmed by 1 base and the J gene end by 7 bases; junction bases not matched to a gene: 2. CDR3 length equals 15 residues. The CDR3 sequence: CASSLVGTGGEKLFF. The CDR3 DNA reads TGTGCCAGCAGCTTAGTGGGGACAGGGGGTGAAAAACTGTTTTTT.

The chain joins TRBV6-2 or TRBV6-3 to TRBJ2-4; D is unresolved. The V gene's germline CDR1 is MNHEY and CDR2 SVGEGT. Trimming removed 2 bases from V and 4 bases from J, with 6 bases in between. The CDR3 contains 13 residues. The DNA of the CDR3 is TGTGCCAGCAGTTACACAGAGAAAAACATTCAGTACTTC. Protein product: CASSYTEKNIQYF.

The chain joins TRBV6-5 to TRBJ1-4; TRBD1 agrees at 7 bases. The trim removed 6 bases at V and 0 bases at J, leaving 4 bases unmatched. The length of the CDR3 is 15 residues. CDR1 and CDR2 (germline): MNHEY, SVGAGI. CDR3 protein: CASRLDRATNEKLFF. The CDR3 DNA sequence: TGTGCCAGCAGGCTAGACAGGGCAACTAATGAAAAACTGTTTTTT.

The chain joins TRBV7-2 to TRBJ1-5, with D perhaps TRBD1 (5 bases). CDR3 length: 15 residues. The V end was cut by 0 bases, the J end by 7 bases, with 13 bases between. Germline assignment: CDR1 SGHTA and CDR2 FQGNSA. DNA for the CDR3: TGTGCCAGCAGCTTAGCGGCAGGGATGGGACAGCCCCAGCATTTT. Its protein is CASSLAAGMGQPQHF.

The CDR3 sequence: CASSPRPTGLKTDTQYF. In DNA, the CDR3 is TGCGCCAGCAGCCCGAGACCGACAGGTCTAAAGACAGATACGCAGTATTTT. The J gene is TRBJ2-3, the V gene TRBV5-1, with D perhaps matching TRBD1 (6 bases). The CDR3 has 17 amino acids. With 4 bases removed from V and 3 bases from J, the gap between germline ends came to 21 bases. Germline lookup yields CDR1 SGHRS and CDR2 YFSETQ.

The V gene is TRBV7-6, the J gene TRBJ2-2; TRBD2 matches at 8 bases. The CDR3 has 17 amino acids. Germline V gene sequence: CDR1 SGHVS, CDR2 FNYEAQ. V was pared by 7 bases and J by 4 bases, with 14 bases of the junction left unmatched. The CDR3 is CASNALSRGGPTGELFF. The CDR3 DNA reads TGTGCCAGCAACGCTCTTTCTCGGGGGGGCCCCACCGGGGAGCTGTTTTTT.